This T cell receptor beta chain was sequenced in a study of blood T cell repertoires in COVID-19. Study-wide context: Samples taken during acute and convalescent COVID-19 were collected in the United States, Italy and Spain. PBMCs, B-cell-depleted T cells, or T cells provided the cDNA or gDNA that made up the material.

In the authors' workflow: Reference gene primer amplification in the assay estimated nucleated cell counts. Generated by immunoSEQ multiplex PCR, the TCRdb table keeps only in-frame clones and is missing some. The DNA was the basis for D and trimming; V, J and clone size are from that table. The sample includes roughly 50,000 clones, around 86% of them seen just once. The CDR3 length is 15 residues. The V gene lost 6 bases and the J gene lost 2 bases, with 15 bases spanning the gap. Germline V gene lookup returns CDR1 SGHRS and CDR2 YFSETQ. Sequencing was carried out using peripheral blood. The sequence was obtained from a woman older than 75 with acute or convalescent COVID-19. The genes are TRBV5-1 and TRBJ1-3; perhaps TRBD1 as D (6 bases). The CDR3 sequence is CASTVDSGTGNTIYF. The CDR3, as DNA: TGCGCCAGCACCGTGGACAGTGGGACTGGAAACACCATATATTTT.